What follows describes a single TCR beta chain. The antigen is undetermined. The germline gives CDR1 LNHDA, CDR2 SQIVND (reference sequence). The CDR3 has 18 amino acids. Trimming cost V 0 bases and J 1 base; bases outside gene matches: 8. The data derive from a study of OX40 agonist ivuxolimab in advanced cancers. Study outcomes and limitations: At doses 0.1 to 3.0 mg/kg, CD4+ and CD8+ clones expanded. Also showing low normalized T-cell clonal expansion were some of the nonresponders.

Clones were sequenced by immunoSEQ multiplex PCR, and TCRdb holds only the in-frame ones, with some missing. In the table there are 50,000 or so clones, roughly nine tenths of which are singletons. The source is an adult with an advanced solid tumor such as melanoma, head and neck, liver or kidney cancer. The chain couples TRBV19 to TRBJ1-1, with 10 positions matching TRBD1. The material was CD4+ or CD8+ T cells sorted from blood, obtained in a trial of the OX40 agonist ivuxolimab. CDR3 nucleotide sequence: TGTGCCAGTAGTATAGAACCGGGACAGGGGACCGGGAACACTGAAGCTTTCTTT. It yields the protein CASSIEPGQGTGNTEAFF.